The clone carrying this TCR beta chain was seen a handful of times. TCRdb re-derived calls from the 5' RACE reads in MiXCR, one entry per CDR3 protein. Of fewer than 700,000 distinct CDR3 sequences in the sample, roughly 20% were seen once. The sample comes from a study of T-cell memory formation after mild COVID-19. The V gene end was trimmed by 3 bases and the J gene end by 4 bases; junction bases not matched to a gene: 5. The CDR3 has 15 amino acids. CDR1 SEHNR and CDR2 FQNEAQ come from the germline V gene (reference sequence). The source material was PBMCs or a T cell subset sorted from them (not recorded which). This receptor was identified in an adult woman who had mild COVID-19 (a few samples of this study predate the infection). Cell type and time point are not known. This rearrangement joins TRBV7-9 to TRBJ2-3; 9 positions agree with TRBD2. The CDR3 DNA follows: TGTGCCAGCAGCTTCTTTAGCGGGAGCTCAGATACGCAGTATTTT. It encodes CASSFFSGSSDTQYF. The full variable domain, its missing parts supplied by reference TRBV7-9 and TRBJ2-3, is DTGVSQNPRHKITKRGQNVTFRCDPISEHNRLYWYRQTLGQGPEFLTYFQNEAQLEKSRLLSDRFSAERPKGSFSTLEIQRTEQGDSAMYLCASSFFSGSSDTQYFGPGTRLTVL.